This TCR beta chain was captured in a study of blood T cell repertoires in COVID-19. Study in general: The United States, Italy and Spain supplied acute and convalescent COVID-19 samples.

This clone came up a few times. TCRdb keeps only in-frame clones here, not all; method: immunoSEQ multiplex PCR. The repertoire holds about 88,000 clones, with over 65% as singletons. V gave up 6 bases and J gave up 3 bases; unmatched junction bases: 12. This CDR3 is built from 17 residues. Germline CDR1 LNHDA, CDR2 SQIVND (reference sequence). The gene calls are TRBV19 and TRBJ2-1; 9 positions match TRBD2. The sequence derives from a human donor in a cohort sampled during active COVID-19. Material: peripheral blood. The CDR3 here is CASSLQLIAGDYNEQFF. The CDR3 DNA sequence: TGTGCCAGTAGCTTACAGCTAATAGCGGGAGACTACAATGAGCAGTTCTTC.